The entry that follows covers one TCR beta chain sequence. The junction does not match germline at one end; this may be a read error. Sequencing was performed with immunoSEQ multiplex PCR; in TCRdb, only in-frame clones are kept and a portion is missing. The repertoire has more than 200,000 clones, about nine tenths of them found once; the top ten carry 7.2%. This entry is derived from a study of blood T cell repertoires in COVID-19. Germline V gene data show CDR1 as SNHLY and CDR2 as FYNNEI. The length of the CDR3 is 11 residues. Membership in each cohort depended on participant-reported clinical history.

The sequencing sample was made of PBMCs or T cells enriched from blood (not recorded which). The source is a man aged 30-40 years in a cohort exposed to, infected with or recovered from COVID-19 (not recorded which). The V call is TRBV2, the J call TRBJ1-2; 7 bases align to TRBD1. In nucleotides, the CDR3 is TGTGCCAGCAGAGACCCCGGGACAGAATCCTTC. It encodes CASRDPGTESF.